This paragraph covers one T cell receptor (beta chain) sequence. The antigen is undetermined. The data stem from a study of shared clonotypes between healthy human individuals. In the naive CD8 group, cells lacked CD45RO and were positively selected for CCR7, so terminally differentiated effector memory CD45RA+ cells were left out. The study drew all its donors from Caucasian adults living in Nashville, Tennessee. Regarding the study as a whole: Naive subsets usually exceeded memory subsets in estimated richness. Sample collection involved blood only; tissue repertoires are likely different. Non-shared clonotypes showed lower generation probabilities than clonotypes common to all four donors.

The CDR3 extends over 14 amino acids. The protocol was immunoSEQ multiplex PCR, while the TCRdb copy is restricted to in-frame clones and leaves out a portion. The sample consists of some 740,000 clones, 80% to 95% of them appearing once. This TCR derives from a young man in good health. Sequencing was carried out using naive CD8+ T cells sorted from blood. This rearrangement joins TRBV21-1 to TRBJ1-5; TRBD1, the table's D call, lacks a check against the DNA. TRBV21-1 is annotated as a pseudogene. DNA of the CDR3: TGTGCCAGCAGAAAAACTCAGGGCAGTCAGCCCCAGCATTTT. Translating it yields CASRKTQGSQPQHF.